The sequence of this T cell receptor (beta chain) was determined in a study of blood T cell repertoires in COVID-19. V was clipped by 2 bases and J by 8 bases, with 18 bases between them. This CDR3 region has 15 residues. Germline V gene data show CDR1 as SGHTA and CDR2 as FQGNSA. Assay used: immunoSEQ multiplex PCR; TCRdb lists only in-frame clones, some missing. Here the sample spans roughly 57,000 clones, roughly 90% being singletons. This sequence joins TRBV7-2 and TRBJ1-2; D call uncertain. The sequence came from a human donor in a cohort sampled during active COVID-19. Input material: peripheral blood. CDR3 in amino acids: CASSLYSAGPTGYTF. CDR3 in DNA: TGTGCCAGCAGCTTATATTCTGCAGGCCCCACGGGCTACACCTTC.